This T cell receptor (beta chain) was sequenced during a study of cytomegalovirus exposure and HLA in healthy donors. Comments on this clone: Its target is unknown.

Findings and caveats of the study: Analysis performed later found 15,000 or so TCR beta sequences associated with HLA alleles at 0.05 false discovery rate. The only immune exposure information that was available was CMV serostatus.

CDR1 and CDR2 (germline): SGHRS, YFSETQ. The junction had 5 bases not matched to a gene; V was cut back by 4 bases and J by 1 base. This CDR3 has 15 residues. In the PCR, 60 Vbeta and 13 Jbeta primers were used. The repertoire was sequenced with immunoSEQ multiplex PCR; TCRdb's copy has only in-frame clones and lacks some. The sample has roughly 150,000 clones, 64% seen once. Whereas donors were nominally healthy upon sampling, unrecorded immune exposures were probable. This receptor was taken from a woman aged 25 to 45 in good health and CMV-seropositive. Input material: PBMCs. This chain connects TRBV5-1 to TRBJ2-5; TRBD2 matches 9 bases. CDR3 sequence (DNA): TGCGCCAGCAGCCCAGGTAGCGGGGGCCAAGAGACCCAGTACTTC. It translates to CASSPGSGGQETQYF.